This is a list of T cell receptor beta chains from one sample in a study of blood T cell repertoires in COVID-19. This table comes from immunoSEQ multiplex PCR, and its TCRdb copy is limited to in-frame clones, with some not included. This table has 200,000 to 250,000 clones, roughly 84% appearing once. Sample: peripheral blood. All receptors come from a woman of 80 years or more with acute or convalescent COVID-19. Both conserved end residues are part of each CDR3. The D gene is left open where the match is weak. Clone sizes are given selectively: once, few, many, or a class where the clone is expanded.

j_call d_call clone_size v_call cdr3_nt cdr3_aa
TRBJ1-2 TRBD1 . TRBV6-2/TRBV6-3 TGTGCCAGCAGTTACGCCAGGGGGTATGGCTACACCTTC CASSYARGYGYTF
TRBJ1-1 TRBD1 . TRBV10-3 TGTGCCATCAGGACAGGGAAGGGGAACACTGAAGCTTTCTTT CAIRTGKGNTEAFF
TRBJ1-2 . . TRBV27 TGTGCCAGTAGCGTGAAGGCTAACTATGGCTACACCTTC CASSVKANYGYTF
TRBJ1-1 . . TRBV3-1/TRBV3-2 TGTGCCAGCAGCGGGAGGGGTACCACTGAAGCTTTCTTT CASSGRGTTEAFF
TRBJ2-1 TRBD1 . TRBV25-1 TGTGCCAGCAGTACGAGGACAGGGCGCCTCGGGAGCTACAATGAGCAGTTCTTC CASSTRTGRLGSYNEQFF
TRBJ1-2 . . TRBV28 TGTGCCAGCAGAGAACGCAGTGGCTACACCTTC CASRERSGYTF
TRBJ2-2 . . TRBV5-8 TGTGCCAGCACCTCTTATCTCCTGAACACCGGGGAGCTGTTTTTT CASTSYLLNTGELFF
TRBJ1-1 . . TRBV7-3 TGTGCCAGCAGCCTCGGACAGAGGAACACTGAAGCTTTCTTT CASSLGQRNTEAFF
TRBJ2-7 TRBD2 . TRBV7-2 TGTGCCAGCAGTGGGGGACTAGCGGCGATCTACGAGCAGTACTTC CASSGGLAAIYEQYF
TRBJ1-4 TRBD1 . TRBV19 TGTGCCAGTAGTATAGGACTGGGACAGGGGGGCGAAAAACTGTTTTTT CASSIGLGQGGEKLFF
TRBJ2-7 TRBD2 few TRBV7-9 TGTGCCAGCAGCTGGGAGGGGCCCTACGAGCAGTACTTC CASSWEGPYEQYF
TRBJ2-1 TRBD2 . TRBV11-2 TGTGCCAGCAGCTCCCCGACTAGCGGGGGGCCCAGCTCCTACAATGAGCAGTTCTTC CASSSPTSGGPSSYNEQFF
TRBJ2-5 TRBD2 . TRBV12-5 TGTGCTAGTGGTTTCCTGGGACTAGCGGGGTCGGTCCAAGAGACCCAGTACTTC CASGFLGLAGSVQETQYF
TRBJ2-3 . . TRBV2 TGTGCCAGCAGTGAAATACCGAGTGTTGGAGATACGCAGTATTTT CASSEIPSVGDTQYF